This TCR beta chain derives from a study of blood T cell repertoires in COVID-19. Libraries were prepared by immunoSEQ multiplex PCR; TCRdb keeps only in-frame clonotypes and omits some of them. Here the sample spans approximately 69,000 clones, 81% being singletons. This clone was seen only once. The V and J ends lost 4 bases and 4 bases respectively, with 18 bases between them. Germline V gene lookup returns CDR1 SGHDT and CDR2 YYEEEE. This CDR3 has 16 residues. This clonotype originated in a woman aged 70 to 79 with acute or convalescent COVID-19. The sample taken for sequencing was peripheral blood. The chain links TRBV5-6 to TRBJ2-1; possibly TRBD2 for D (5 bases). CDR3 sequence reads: CASSLMDSMLYNEQFF. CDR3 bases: TGTGCCAGCAGCCTCATGGACTCAATGCTATACAATGAGCAGTTCTTC.